This is a list of T cell receptor beta chains from one sample in a study of T and B cells in COVID-19 patients. TCRdb re-called the multiplex PCR reads through MiXCR, storing one row per CDR3 protein. Of about 22,000 distinct CDR3 sequences in the sample, 25% to 35% are singletons; the top ten hold 2.8%. What was sequenced was blood. The receptor set was obtained from a human donor who had recovered from COVID-19. Both conserved end residues are part of each CDR3. Each record gives: J gene, D gene, clone size, V gene, CDR3 DNA, CDR3 protein. D genes are given only for firm matches. Part of the rows lack a size; the others show once, few, many or a class for expanded clones.

TRBJ2-4	.	.	TRBV20-1	TGCAGTGCTAGGGGGGTTGGGCTAGCCAAAAACATTCAGTACTTC	CSARGVGLAKNIQYF
TRBJ2-7	.	few	TRBV29-1	TGCAGCGCCTCGGAGACTGGGGCAGGCGAGCAGTACTTC	CSASETGAGEQYF
TRBJ1-1	.	few	TRBV27	TGTGCCAGCGCACCTAGGGAGAACACTGAAGCTTTCTTT	CASAPRENTEAFF
TRBJ1-3	.	.	TRBV30	TGTGCCTGGAGTGTACTAACAGCGAGAAACACCATATATTTT	CAWSVLTARNTIYF
TRBJ2-3	.	.	TRBV11-1	TGTGCCAGCAGCTTCGGTAGCGCAACTAGCACAGATACGCAGTATTTT	CASSFGSATSTDTQYF
TRBJ2-3	TRBD2	few	TRBV6-1	TGTGCCAGCAGCGGGACTAGCGGACGCACAGATACGCAGTATTTT	CASSGTSGRTDTQYF
TRBJ1-2	.	.	TRBV19	TGTGCCAGTACCTCTCCGGGAGGGGGGGCCCTGCTTATCTATGGCTACACCTTC	CASTSPGGGALLIYGYTF
TRBJ1-6	.	few	TRBV5-6	TGTGCCAGCAGCCTGCCTACTTCACCCCTCCACTTT	CASSLPTSPLHF
TRBJ1-2	.	few	TRBV20-1	TGCAGTGCTAGGGATGGCTACACCTTC	CSARDGYTF
TRBJ2-5	.	.	TRBV24-1	TGTGCCACCAGTGATCCGCGGCAGGGGACGGAGACCCAGTACTTC	CATSDPRQGTETQYF
TRBJ2-7	.	medium-sized	TRBV29-1	TGCAGCGTCGGCCCTCGGGGGCGGGAAGGGTACGAGCAGTACTTC	CSVGPRGREGYEQYF
TRBJ1-6	.	many	TRBV6-5	TGTGCCAGCGGAACGGGGGACTTAACGACGTCACCCCTCCACTTT	CASGTGDLTTSPLHF
TRBJ2-3	TRBD1	few	TRBV5-1	TGCGCCAGCAGCTTGGAAGGGACAGGGGGCGCAGATACGCAGTATTTT	CASSLEGTGGADTQYF
TRBJ2-3	.	medium-sized	TRBV19	TGTGCCAGTAGAGTCGGGTCGGTCAACACAGATACGCAGTATTTT	CASRVGSVNTDTQYF
TRBJ2-7	.	few	TRBV12-3/TRBV12-4	TGTGCTAGTGGTTTACATCCGAACACGGACGAGCAGTACTTC	CASGLHPNTDEQYF
TRBJ2-7	TRBD1	.	TRBV10-3	TGTGCCATCAGTGACCCACAGGACAGGGTTTACGAGCAGTACTTC	CAISDPQDRVYEQYF
TRBJ2-1	TRBD2	.	TRBV5-1	TGCGCCAGCAGCTTGGGGCTAGCGGGCTACAATGAGCAGTTCTTC	CASSLGLAGYNEQFF
TRBJ1-1	TRBD1	few	TRBV29-1	TGCAGCGTTTTTGGACAGGGGGAAAACACTGAAGCTTTCTTT	CSVFGQGENTEAFF
TRBJ2-5	TRBD2	.	TRBV7-2	TGTGCCAGCAGACCGGGCGGGAGCGAGACCCAGTACTTC	CASRPGGSETQYF
TRBJ1-2	TRBD1	.	TRBV19	TGTGCCAGTAGTATAGATGGTGGACAGGGGGCTCGTGGCTACACCTTC	CASSIDGGQGARGYTF
TRBJ2-2	.	many	TRBV15	TGTGCCACCAGCAGGGTGGAGGGTACGAACACCGGGGAGCTGTTTTTT	CATSRVEGTNTGELFF
TRBJ2-5	.	few	TRBV15	TGTGCCACCAGCATATCAGGGCGAGAGACCCAGTACTTC	CATSISGRETQYF